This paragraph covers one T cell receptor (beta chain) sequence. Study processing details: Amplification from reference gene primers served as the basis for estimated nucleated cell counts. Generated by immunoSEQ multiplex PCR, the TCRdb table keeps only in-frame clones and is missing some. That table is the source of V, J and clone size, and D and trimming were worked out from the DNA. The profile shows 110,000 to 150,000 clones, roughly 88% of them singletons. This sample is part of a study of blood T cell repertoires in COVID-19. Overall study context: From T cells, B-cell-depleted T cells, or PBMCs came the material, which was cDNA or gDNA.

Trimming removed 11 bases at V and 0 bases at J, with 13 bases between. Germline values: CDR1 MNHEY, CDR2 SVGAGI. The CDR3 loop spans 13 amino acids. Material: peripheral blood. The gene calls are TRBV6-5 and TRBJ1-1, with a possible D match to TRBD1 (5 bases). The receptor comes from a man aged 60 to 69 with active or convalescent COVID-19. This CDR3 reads CACQDSMNTEAFF. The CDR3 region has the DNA TGTGCCTGCCAAGACAGCATGAACACTGAAGCTTTCTTT.